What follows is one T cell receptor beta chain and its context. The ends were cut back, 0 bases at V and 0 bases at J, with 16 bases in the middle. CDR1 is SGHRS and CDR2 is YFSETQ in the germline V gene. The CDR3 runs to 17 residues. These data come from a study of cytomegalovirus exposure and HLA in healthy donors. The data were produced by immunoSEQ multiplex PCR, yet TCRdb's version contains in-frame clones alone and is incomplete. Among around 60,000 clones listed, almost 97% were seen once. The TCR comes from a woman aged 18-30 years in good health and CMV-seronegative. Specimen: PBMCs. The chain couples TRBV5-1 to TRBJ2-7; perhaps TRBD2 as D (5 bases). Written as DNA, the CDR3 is TGCGCCAGCAGCTTGGCAGTTGTACAGCGGCGCTCCTACGAGCAGTACTTC. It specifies CASSLAVVQRRSYEQYF.